The 23 T cell receptor beta chains below were found in one sample sequenced in a study of cytomegalovirus exposure and HLA in healthy donors. PCR amplification relied on 60 Vbeta primers (plus 13 Jbeta primers). Sequencing used immunoSEQ multiplex PCR; TCRdb keeps in-frame clones, though not all of them. This sample has over 150,000 clones; over 65% occur once, and the top ten carry approximately 4%. Sequenced sample: PBMCs. The origin of the receptors is a woman aged 40-49 years in good health and CMV-seronegative.

The V call is TRBV5-1, the J call TRBJ2-2, with 9 bases matching TRBD2. V gave up 2 bases and J gave up 6 bases; unmatched junction bases: 5. This CDR3 is built from 15 residues. Germline V gene lookup returns CDR1 SGHRS and CDR2 YFSETQ. In DNA, the CDR3 is TGCGCCAGCAGCTTTACCGGGACTAGCTCCGGGGAGCTGTTTTTT. Translated: CASSFTGTSSGELFF.

J is TRBJ2-7 and V is TRBV2; TRBD1 agrees at 12 bases. Germline trimming cut 8 bases from V and 4 bases from J; bases unmatched to any gene: 6. There are 14 residues in the CDR3. In germline, CDR1 is SNHLY, CDR2 FYNNEI. The CDR3 region has the DNA TGTGCCAGCGGGGGGACAGGGGGCTTTTACGAGCAGTACTTC. Protein sequence: CASGGTGGFYEQYF.

The chain employs TRBV5-1 and TRBJ1-1; maybe TRBD1 (5 bases). Germline-derived CDR1 and CDR2 are SGHRS and YFSETQ. V shed 3 bases and J shed 1 base, with 10 bases lying between them. This CDR3 region has 14 residues. CDR3 in amino acids: CASSSSTANTEAFF. CDR3 coding DNA: TGCGCCAGCAGCTCTTCGACAGCGAACACTGAAGCTTTCTTT.

V usage is TRBV28 and J usage is TRBJ2-7, with 10 positions matching TRBD2. Germline lookup yields CDR1 MDHEN and CDR2 SYDVKM. This CDR3 is built from 15 residues. V was pared by 3 bases and J by 0 bases, with 2 bases of the junction left unmatched. This CDR3 is CASSFVAGGSYEQYF. The CDR3 coding sequence is TGTGCCAGCAGTTTCGTAGCGGGGGGCTCCTACGAGCAGTACTTC.

This rearrangement joins TRBV19 to TRBJ2-7; maybe TRBD1 (6 bases). This CDR3 contains 19 residues. In germline, CDR1 is LNHDA, CDR2 SQIVND (reference sequence). Between the trimmed V and J ends, which lost 0 bases and 1 base, there was a span of 22 bases. The CDR3 spells CASSIDQAPGAGASYEQYF. The CDR3 nucleotides are TGTGCCAGTAGTATAGATCAAGCCCCCGGGGCAGGGGCTTCCTACGAGCAGTACTTC.

The chain uses TRBV5-1 and TRBJ2-7; the D gene is possibly TRBD1 (5 bases). This CDR3 has 13 amino acids. Deletions cut 6 bases from V and 1 base from J, with 11 bases between. CDR1 and CDR2 from the germline V gene are SGHRS and YFSETQ. The chain's CDR3 is CASKLAGSYEQYF. The CDR3 nucleotides are TGCGCCAGCAAACTTGCAGGGTCCTACGAGCAGTACTTC.

J is TRBJ2-1 and V is TRBV7-8, with D possibly being TRBD2 (7 bases). Trimming shortened V by 5 bases and J by 6 bases, and 14 bases separated the two germline ends. This CDR3 region has 14 residues. Germline V CDR1 and CDR2: SGHVS, FQNEAQ. For the CDR3, the DNA is TGTGCCAGCAGCCGGGGGGCCCTTTCCAATGAGCAGTTCTTC. Encoded protein: CASSRGALSNEQFF.

V is TRBV5-1 and J is TRBJ2-5; D call uncertain. Germline V gene lookup returns CDR1 SGHRS and CDR2 YFSETQ. CDR3 length equals 14 residues. The V end lost 0 bases, the J end lost 2 bases, and 8 bases lay between the germline ends. For the CDR3, the DNA is TGCGCCAGCAGCTTGGCAGTGGCTCAAGAGACCCAGTACTTC. Translated, it gives CASSLAVAQETQYF.

V usage is TRBV9 and J usage is TRBJ2-7, with 9 bases matching TRBD2. Germline V CDR1 and CDR2: SGDLS, YYNGEE. The J segment lost 3 bases and the V segment lost 0 bases, leaving 1 base of the junction unmatched. The CDR3 runs to 14 residues. The CDR3 protein is CASSVGAGGYEQYF. The CDR3 DNA reads TGTGCCAGCAGCGTAGGAGCGGGGGGCTACGAGCAGTACTTC.

This clone appeared once. This chain links TRBV19 with TRBJ1-1; D ambiguous. Trimming left V 7 bases short and J 6 bases short, with 15 bases between. The CDR3 totals 13 residues. The germline gives CDR1 LNHDA, CDR2 SQIVND (reference sequence). CDR3 protein: CASTPRESAEAFF. The CDR3, as DNA: TGTGCCAGTACCCCCCGGGAGTCGGCTGAAGCTTTCTTT.

This chain links TRBV19 with TRBJ1-1, with D possibly being TRBD1 (5 bases). Trimming stripped 11 bases from V and 5 bases from J, with 21 bases between. The CDR3 spans 14 residues. Per germline, CDR1 LNHDA and CDR2 SQIVND (reference sequence). Written as DNA, the CDR3 is TGTGCCTCCCTCCGGAGGGCAGGGCTGACTGAAGCTTTCTTT. Its translation is CASLRRAGLTEAFF.

This clone was detected a few times. The gene calls are TRBV30 and TRBJ1-5; unclear D gene. Germline V gives CDR1 GTSNPN, CDR2 SVGIG (reference sequence). This CDR3 is built from 13 residues. V dropped 5 bases and J dropped 5 bases, with 13 bases sitting between them. CDR3 DNA: TGTGCCTGGGGCGGCGGGCTGCATCAGCCCCAGCATTTT. Translated: CAWGGGLHQPQHF.

This CDR3 reads CSVLGQGAAYEQYF. The CDR3 DNA is TGCAGCGTTCTAGGACAGGGGGCAGCCTACGAGCAGTACTTC. This chain connects TRBV29-1 to TRBJ2-7, with 11 bases lining up with TRBD1. CDR3 length: 14 amino acids. J lost 2 bases, V lost 5 bases, and 5 bases had no gene match. Germline CDR1 SQVTM, CDR2 ANQGSEA.

This clone was seen a handful of times. This sequence joins TRBV29-1 and TRBJ2-5; 11 bases match TRBD1. V gave up 4 bases and J gave up 2 bases; unmatched junction bases: 9. The CDR3 runs to 16 residues. The germline gives CDR1 SQVTM, CDR2 ANQGSEA. In DNA form, the CDR3 reads TGCAGCGTTGCCGAGGACAGGGGGCTTGGACAAGAGACCCAGTACTTC. Translation: CSVAEDRGLGQETQYF.

This clone was recorded once. The rearrangement links TRBV7-2 to TRBJ1-3; a possible D gene is TRBD1 (5 bases). V was clipped by 3 bases and J by 7 bases, with 13 bases between them. The CDR3 has 14 amino acids. Per germline, CDR1 SGHTA and CDR2 FQGNSA. The CDR3 region is CASSFYRSANTIYF. CDR3 DNA: TGTGCCAGCAGCTTTTACAGGTCCGCGAACACCATATATTTT.

The rearrangement links TRBV2 to TRBJ2-7, with a possible D match to TRBD2 (6 bases). Trimming pared 3 bases from V and 1 base from J, leaving 10 bases between. The CDR3 consists of 14 residues. The germline CDR1 and CDR2 sequences are SNHLY and FYNNEI. The CDR3 coding sequence is TGTGCCAGCAGTGAGGTAGCGGTTTCCTACGAGCAGTACTTC. Its protein is CASSEVAVSYEQYF.

The chain is built from TRBV2 and TRBJ2-7; no reliable D call. Germline assignment: CDR1 SNHLY and CDR2 FYNNEI. V lost 8 bases to trimming and J lost 5 bases, with 10 bases between them. The CDR3 has 11 amino acids. The CDR3 sequence is CASESVDEQYF. DNA for the CDR3: TGTGCCAGCGAGTCGGTTGACGAGCAGTACTTC.

V usage is TRBV9 and J usage is TRBJ2-3; 12 nucleotides align to TRBD1. Looked up from germline, CDR1 is SGDLS and CDR2 is YYNGEE. The CDR3 extends over 15 amino acids. V lost 2 bases to trimming and J lost 4 bases; unmatched junction nucleotides: 2. The CDR3 is CASSVGTGGPDTQYF. As DNA, the CDR3 is TGTGCCAGCAGCGTGGGGACAGGGGGCCCAGATACGCAGTATTTT. The variable domain in full, with the rest retrieved from reference TRBV9 and TRBJ2-3, is DSGVTQTPKHLITATGQRVTLRCSPRSGDLSVYWYQQSLDQGLQFLIQYYNGEERAKGNILERFSAQQFPDLHSELNLSSLELGDSALYFCASSVGTGGPDTQYFGPGTRLTVL.

The chain is built from TRBV5-1 and TRBJ1-3; D not certain. The CDR3 consists of 14 residues. V was pared by 5 bases and J by 0 bases, with 9 bases between. Germline V CDR1 and CDR2: SGHRS, YFSETQ. The CDR3 region is CASSMGSSGNTIYF. The CDR3 coding sequence is TGCGCCAGCAGTATGGGCAGCTCTGGAAACACCATATATTTT.

The V gene is TRBV5-4, the J gene TRBJ2-3; a possible D gene is TRBD1 (6 bases). CDR3 length: 13 amino acids. Germline-derived CDR1 and CDR2 are SGHNT and YYREEE (reference sequence). V lost 3 bases, J lost 6 bases, and 11 bases lay in between. CDR3 sequence reads: CASSSRGWDTQYF. The CDR3 nucleotides are TGTGCCAGCAGCTCCAGGGGCTGGGATACGCAGTATTTT. The variable domain in full, completed from reference TRBV5-4 and TRBJ2-3, reads ETGVTQSPTHLIKTRGQQVTLRCSSQSGHNTVSWYQQALGQGPQFIFQYYREEENGRGNFPPRFSGLQFPNYSSELNVNALELDDSALYLCASSSRGWDTQYFGPGTRLTVL.

The rearrangement joins TRBV11-3 to TRBJ1-1; D unresolved. Germline loops: CDR1 SGHNT, CDR2 YENEEA. V shed 5 bases and J shed 8 bases, with 15 bases lying between them. The CDR3 contains 13 residues. For the CDR3, the DNA is TGTGCCAGCAGCCTAGCCTTAGAGCACGAAGCTTTCTTT. It is translated as CASSLALEHEAFF.

The chain links TRBV5-1 to TRBJ1-1; TRBD1 agrees at 7 bases. CDR1 and CDR2 from the germline V gene are SGHRS and YFSETQ. The CDR3 contains 14 residues. V gave up 4 bases and J gave up 4 bases; unmatched junction bases: 7. CDR3 in DNA: TGCGCCAGCAGCCCTCGGACAGGTACCACTGAAGCTTTCTTT. Its protein product is CASSPRTGTTEAFF.

V and J are TRBV7-9 and TRBJ2-5, with a tentative D call TRBD1 (5 bases). CDR1 is SEHNR, CDR2 FQNEAQ, per germline (reference sequence). V was shortened by 0 bases and J by 1 base, with 9 bases between the two germline ends. The CDR3 has 15 residues. In DNA form, the CDR3 reads TGTGCCAGCAGCTTAGCGAGGACATTCCAAGAGACCCAGTACTTC. Protein product: CASSLARTFQETQYF.